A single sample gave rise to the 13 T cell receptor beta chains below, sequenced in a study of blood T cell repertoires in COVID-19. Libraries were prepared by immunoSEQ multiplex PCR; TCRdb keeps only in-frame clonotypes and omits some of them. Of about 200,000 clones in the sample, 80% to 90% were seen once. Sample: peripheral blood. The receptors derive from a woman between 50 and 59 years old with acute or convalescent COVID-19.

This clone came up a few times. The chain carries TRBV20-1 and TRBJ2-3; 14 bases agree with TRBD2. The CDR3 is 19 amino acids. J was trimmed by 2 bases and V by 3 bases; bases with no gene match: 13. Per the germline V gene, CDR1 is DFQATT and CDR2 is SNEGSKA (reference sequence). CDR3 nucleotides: TGCAGTGCTAGTCCCCCCGGGGGACTAGCGGGGGTCCTCACAGATACGCAGTATTTT. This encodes CSASPPGGLAGVLTDTQYF.

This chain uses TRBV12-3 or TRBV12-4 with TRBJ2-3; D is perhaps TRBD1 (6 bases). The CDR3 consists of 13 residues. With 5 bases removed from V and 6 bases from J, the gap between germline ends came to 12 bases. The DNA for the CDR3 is TGTGCCAGCAGTCCGATGCAGGGGGATACGCAGTATTTT. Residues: CASSPMQGDTQYF.

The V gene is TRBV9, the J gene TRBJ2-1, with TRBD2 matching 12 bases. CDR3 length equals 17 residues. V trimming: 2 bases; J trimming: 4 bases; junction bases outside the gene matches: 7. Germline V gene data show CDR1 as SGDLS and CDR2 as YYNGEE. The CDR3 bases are TGTGCCAGCAGCGTCCAACCGACTAGCGGGGGATACAATGAGCAGTTCTTC. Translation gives CASSVQPTSGGYNEQFF.

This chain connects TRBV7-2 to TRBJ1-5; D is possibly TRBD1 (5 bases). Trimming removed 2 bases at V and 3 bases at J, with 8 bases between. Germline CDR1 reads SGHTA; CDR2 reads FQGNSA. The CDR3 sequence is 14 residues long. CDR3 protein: CASSLHRTNQPQHF. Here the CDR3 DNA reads TGTGCCAGCAGCTTACACAGGACCAATCAGCCCCAGCATTTT. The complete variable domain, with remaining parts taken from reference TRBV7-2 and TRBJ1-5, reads GAGVSQSPSNKVTEKGKDVELRCDPISGHTALYWYRQSLGQGLEFLIYFQGNSAPDKSGLPSDRFSAERTGGSVSTLTIQRTQQEDSAVYLCASSLHRTNQPQHFGDGTRLSIL.

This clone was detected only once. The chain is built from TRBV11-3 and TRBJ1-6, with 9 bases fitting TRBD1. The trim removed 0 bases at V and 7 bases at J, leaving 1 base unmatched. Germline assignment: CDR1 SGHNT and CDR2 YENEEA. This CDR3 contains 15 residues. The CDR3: CASSLEGTGNSPLHF. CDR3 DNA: TGTGCCAGCAGCTTAGAGGGGACAGGGAATTCACCCCTCCACTTT.

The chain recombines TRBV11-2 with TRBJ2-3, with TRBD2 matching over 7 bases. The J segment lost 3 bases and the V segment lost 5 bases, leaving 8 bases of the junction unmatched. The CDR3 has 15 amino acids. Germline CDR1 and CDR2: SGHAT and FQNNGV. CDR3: CASSVYGGGTDTQYF. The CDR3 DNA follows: TGTGCCAGCAGCGTTTACGGGGGAGGGACAGATACGCAGTATTTT.

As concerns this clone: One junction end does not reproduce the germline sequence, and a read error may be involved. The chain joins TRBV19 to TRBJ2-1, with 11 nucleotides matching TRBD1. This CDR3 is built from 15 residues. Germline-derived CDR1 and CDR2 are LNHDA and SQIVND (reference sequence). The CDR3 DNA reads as TGTGCCAGTAGCATAGGACAGGGGGCCCCGAATGAGCAGTTCTTC. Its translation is CASSIGQGAPNEQFF. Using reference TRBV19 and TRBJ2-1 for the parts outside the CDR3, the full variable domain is DGGITQSPKYLFRKEGQNVTLSCEQNLNHDAMYWYRQDPGQGLRLIYYSQIVNDFQKGDIAEGYSVSREKKESFPLTVTSAQKNPTAFYLCASSIGQGAPNEQFFGPGTRLTVL.

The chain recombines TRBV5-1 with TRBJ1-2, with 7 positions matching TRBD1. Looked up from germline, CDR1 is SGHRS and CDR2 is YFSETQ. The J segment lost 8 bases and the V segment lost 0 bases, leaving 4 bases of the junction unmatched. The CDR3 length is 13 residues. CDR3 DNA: TGCGCCAGCAGCTTGGGGGCAGGGGGAGGCTACACCTTC. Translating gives CASSLGAGGGYTF.

The CDR3 nucleotides read TGTGCCAGCAGCGGGGGGACAGGCTCCTACAATGAGCAGTTCTTC. This translates into CASSGGTGSYNEQFF. The chain uses TRBV11-2 and TRBJ2-1; 8 bases align to TRBD1. Germline V gives CDR1 SGHAT, CDR2 FQNNGV. The CDR3 loop spans 15 amino acids. J lost 0 bases, V lost 5 bases, and 3 bases had no gene match.

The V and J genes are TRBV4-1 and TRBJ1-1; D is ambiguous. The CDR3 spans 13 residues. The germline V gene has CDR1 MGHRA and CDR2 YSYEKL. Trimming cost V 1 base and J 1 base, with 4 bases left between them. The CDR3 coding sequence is TGCGCCAGCAGCCAAGTAGAGAACACTGAAGCTTTCTTT. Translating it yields CASSQVENTEAFF.

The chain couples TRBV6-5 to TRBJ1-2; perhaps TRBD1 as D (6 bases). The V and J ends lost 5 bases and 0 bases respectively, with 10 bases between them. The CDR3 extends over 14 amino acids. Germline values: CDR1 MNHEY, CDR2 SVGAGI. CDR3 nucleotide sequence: TGTGCCAGCAGTATACAGGGACCTAACTATGGCTACACCTTC. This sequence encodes CASSIQGPNYGYTF.

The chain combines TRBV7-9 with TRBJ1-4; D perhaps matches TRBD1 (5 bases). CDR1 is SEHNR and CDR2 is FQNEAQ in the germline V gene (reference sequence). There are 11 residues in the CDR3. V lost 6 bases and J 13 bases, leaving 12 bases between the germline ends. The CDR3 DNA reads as TGTGCCAGCAGTTACCGACAGAGACTGTTTTTT. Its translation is CASSYRQRLFF. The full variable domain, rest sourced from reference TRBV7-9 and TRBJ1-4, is DTGVSQNPRHKITKRGQNVTFRCDPISEHNRLYWYRQTLGQGPEFLTYFQNEAQLEKSRLLSDRFSAERPKGSFSTLEIQRTEQGDSAMYLCASSYRQRLFFGSGTQLSVL.

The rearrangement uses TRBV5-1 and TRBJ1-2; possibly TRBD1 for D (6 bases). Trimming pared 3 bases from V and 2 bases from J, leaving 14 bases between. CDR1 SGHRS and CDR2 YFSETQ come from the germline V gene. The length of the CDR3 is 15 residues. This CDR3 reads CASSSKTGQNYGYTF. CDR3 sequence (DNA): TGCGCCAGCAGCTCTAAAACAGGGCAAAACTATGGCTACACCTTC.